The 26 T cell receptor beta chains below were found in one sample sequenced in a study of identical twins. MiXCR, run by TCRdb on the 5' RACE reads, gives a single entry per CDR3 protein. The sample carries about 530,000 distinct CDR3 sequences, 12% to 15% recorded once. These same data were also listed under a study on yellow fever vaccine responses in identical twins.

Sequenced: CD4+ T cells sorted from blood. These receptors all come from a woman between 18 and 29 years old in good health.

V usage is TRBV10-3 and J usage is TRBJ2-1, with 13 bases fitting TRBD2. With V trimmed by 4 bases and J by 10 bases, 1 base remained unmatched. The CDR3 is 13 residues long. Germline CDR1 is ENHRY and CDR2 is SYGVKD. In DNA, the CDR3 is TGTGCCATCAGTGGACTAGCGGGAGGCGAGCAGTTCTTC. Translated, it gives CAISGLAGGEQFF.

This chain uses TRBV20-1 with TRBJ2-1, with 7 bases lining up with TRBD1. The CDR3 runs 13 residues. Germline trimming cut 5 bases from V and 7 bases from J; bases unmatched to any gene: 8. Germline CDR1 DFQATT, CDR2 SNEGSKA (reference sequence). The CDR3 nucleotides are TGCAGTGCTGAAGGGACAGCGAGAAATGAGCAGTTCTTC. Amino acids: CSAEGTARNEQFF.

This clonotype was seen a few times. The chain joins TRBV5-1 to TRBJ1-1; D perhaps matches TRBD1 (5 bases). V was trimmed by 2 bases and J by 1 base, leaving 9 bases between them. Looked up from germline, CDR1 is SGHRS and CDR2 is YFSETQ. The length of the CDR3 is 14 residues. CDR3 sequence: CASSLSTGNTEAFF. The DNA of the CDR3 is TGCGCCAGCAGCTTAAGTACAGGGAACACTGAAGCTTTCTTT. The full variable domain, with the rest looked up from reference TRBV5-1 and TRBJ1-1, is KAGVTQTPRYLIKTRGQQVTLSCSPISGHRSVSWYQQTPGQGLQFLFEYFSETQRNKGNFPGRFSGRQFSNSRSEMNVSTLELGDSALYLCASSLSTGNTEAFFGQGTRLTVV.

The V gene is TRBV2, the J gene TRBJ2-5, with 8 bases fitting TRBD2. Germline V CDR1 and CDR2: SNHLY, FYNNEI. The CDR3 has 15 residues. The V gene end was trimmed by 11 bases and the J gene end by 1 base; junction bases not matched to a gene: 12. The CDR3 sequence is CADRTSPLIQETQYF. The CDR3 region has the DNA TGTGCCGACCGGACTAGCCCGCTGATCCAAGAGACCCAGTACTTC.

This chain links TRBV3-1 with TRBJ1-1; D is undetermined. Per the germline V gene, CDR1 is LGHDT and CDR2 is YNNKEL (reference sequence). Trimming cost V 2 bases and J 11 bases, with 18 bases left between them. There are 14 residues in the CDR3. This chain's CDR3 is CASSQLGRQFGAFF. CDR3 nucleotides: TGTGCCAGCAGCCAATTAGGGCGCCAATTTGGGGCTTTCTTT.

There are a few counts of this clonotype. The V and J genes are TRBV6-1 and TRBJ2-5, with D possibly TRBD2 on 6 matching bases. This CDR3 is built from 12 residues. V was clipped by 7 bases and J by 2 bases, with 8 bases between them. Germline CDR1 reads MNHNS; CDR2 reads SASEGT. CDR3 sequence reads: CASIRGQETQYF. The CDR3 DNA is TGTGCCAGCATACGGGGGCAAGAGACCCAGTACTTC.

This clonotype has more than one count but fewer than ten. The rearrangement links TRBV15 to TRBJ2-1; TRBD1 matches 7 bases. V shed 4 bases and J 10 bases; nucleotides not matched to a gene: 4. The germline CDR1 and CDR2 sequences are LNHNV and YYDKDF (reference sequence). The CDR3 runs to 12 residues. CDR3 DNA sequence: TGTGCCACCAGCATCCAGGGGGTCGAGCAGTTCTTC. Protein product: CATSIQGVEQFF.

This rearrangement joins TRBV12-3 or TRBV12-4 to TRBJ2-3, with D uncertain. Trimming cost V 5 bases and J 2 bases, with 11 bases left between them. The CDR3 runs 14 residues. CDR3 protein: CASSPPLPTDTQYF. Written as DNA, the CDR3 is TGTGCCAGCAGTCCGCCACTTCCCACAGATACGCAGTATTTT.

This clonotype was picked up a small number of times. J is TRBJ2-3 and V is TRBV27; TRBD2 matches 10 bases. CDR1 MNHEY and CDR2 SMNVEV come from the germline V gene (reference sequence). V was clipped by 6 bases and J by 2 bases; unmatched bases: 11. The CDR3 is 17 residues long. DNA for the CDR3: TGTGCCAGCAGACAGCGGGGGGGCCCCTTTATCACAGATACGCAGTATTTT. Protein product: CASRQRGGPFITDTQYF.

As concerns this clonotype: The junction differs from germline at one of its ends, possibly a read error. V and J are TRBV6-1 and TRBJ2-3; TRBD1 might be the D (5 bases). The germline gives CDR1 MNHNS, CDR2 SASEGT. This CDR3 comprises 12 residues. DNA for the CDR3: TGTGCCAGCACTGAACGACAGTACAAGCAGTATTTT. Protein product: CASTERQYKQYF.

This clonotype was counted only a few times. The chain couples TRBV2 to TRBJ2-2, with TRBD2 identical over 9 bases. Germline trimming cut 3 bases from V and 6 bases from J; bases unmatched to any gene: 2. CDR1 and CDR2 (germline): SNHLY, FYNNEI. CDR3 length equals 14 residues. In DNA form, the CDR3 reads TGTGCCAGCAGTGACTTAGCGGGAGCCGGGGAGCTGTTTTTT. Translated: CASSDLAGAGELFF.

This clonotype was recorded a few times. The chain has TRBV5-1 and TRBJ2-1; D not resolved. The V gene's germline CDR1 is SGHRS and CDR2 YFSETQ. CDR3 size: 16 residues. V lost 0 bases and J 5 bases, leaving 15 bases between the germline ends. The CDR3 nucleotides are TGCGCCAGCAGCTTGGGAGGTTGGGCCCTAAACAATGAGCAGTTCTTC. Protein: CASSLGGWALNNEQFF.

This chain connects TRBV12-3 or TRBV12-4 to TRBJ2-1; D is undetermined. Trimming left V 3 bases short and J 0 bases short, with 12 bases between. The CDR3 consists of 16 residues. The CDR3 DNA follows: TGTGCCAGCAGTTTGATGGGGTCCAGCTCCTACAATGAGCAGTTCTTC. As protein: CASSLMGSSSYNEQFF.

The V gene is TRBV12-3 or TRBV12-4, the J gene TRBJ2-1, with 10 bases matching TRBD1. The CDR3 consists of 16 residues. V trimming: 9 bases; J trimming: 4 bases; junction bases outside the gene matches: 12. CDR3 loop: CASQFYDRGRYNEQFF. CDR3 DNA sequence: TGTGCCAGTCAGTTCTATGACAGGGGGCGTTACAATGAGCAGTTCTTC.

The genes are TRBV4-2 and TRBJ2-5, with D perhaps TRBD1 (8 bases). The CDR3 consists of 17 residues. Germline V gene sequence: CDR1 LGHNA, CDR2 YNFKEQ. V was shortened by 4 bases and J by 4 bases, with 22 bases between the two germline ends. CDR3 sequence (DNA): TGTGCCAGCAGCCCGAAGGGGGGGGCCGGGACAGGAGAGACCCAGTACTTC. As protein: CASSPKGGAGTGETQYF.

This chain uses TRBV10-2 with TRBJ2-3, with no clear D. This CDR3 has 14 residues. Germline CDR1 and CDR2: WSHSY and SAAADI. V lost 5 bases, J lost 2 bases, and 11 bases lay in between. CDR3 region: CASSIGTNTDTQYF. The CDR3 DNA reads TGCGCCAGCAGTATTGGCACAAACACAGATACGCAGTATTTT.

This clonotype was detected only a few times. The genes are TRBV3-1 and TRBJ2-2; D ambiguous. The CDR3 totals 15 residues. Germline V gives CDR1 LGHDT, CDR2 YNNKEL (reference sequence). V gave up 0 bases and J gave up 7 bases, with 12 bases separating them. The CDR3 region has the DNA TGTGCCAGCAGCCAAGATGTGTACAAGGTCGGGGAGCTGTTTTTT. Protein: CASSQDVYKVGELFF.

V usage is TRBV5-1 and J usage is TRBJ2-7; D uncertain. Between the trimmed V and J ends, which lost 3 bases and 5 bases, there was a span of 12 bases. This CDR3 has 13 amino acids. Germline V CDR1 and CDR2: SGHRS, YFSETQ. CDR3 in amino acids: CASSSWSRDEQYF. The CDR3 DNA reads TGCGCCAGCAGCTCCTGGAGTCGGGACGAGCAGTACTTC. The full variable domain, its missing parts supplied by reference TRBV5-1 and TRBJ2-7, is KAGVTQTPRYLIKTRGQQVTLSCSPISGHRSVSWYQQTPGQGLQFLFEYFSETQRNKGNFPGRFSGRQFSNSRSEMNVSTLELGDSALYLCASSSWSRDEQYFGPGTRLTVT.

The J gene is TRBJ2-1, the V gene TRBV20-1; the D gene could be TRBD1 or TRBD2 (6 bases each). V lost 5 bases and J lost 1, with 12 bases in between. This CDR3 region has 14 residues. CDR1 and CDR2 (germline): DFQATT, SNEGSKA (reference sequence). As DNA, the CDR3 is TGCAGTGCTCCAGGGGAGGATTCCTACAATGAGCAGTTCTTC. Translating it yields CSAPGEDSYNEQFF.

This clonotype turned up a few times. The chain is built from TRBV5-6 and TRBJ2-3, with 7 nucleotides matching TRBD2. The ends lost 0 bases at V and 5 bases at J; junction bases unmatched: 9. The CDR3 runs 16 residues. The germline gives CDR1 SGHDT, CDR2 YYEEEE. CDR3 bases: TGTGCCAGCAGCTTGGTACGGGGGGTTGTTGGAGATACGCAGTATTTT. This encodes CASSLVRGVVGDTQYF.

In its sample, this clonotype was seen a few times. Written as DNA, the CDR3 is TGTGCCACCAGCAGAGATCTCACGGGAGCGACCCGTGGTGAGCAGTTCTTC. Its translation is CATSRDLTGATRGEQFF. The chain combines TRBV15 with TRBJ2-1, with a weak D call TRBD2 (6 bases). The CDR3 totals 17 residues. Germline V gene lookup returns CDR1 LNHNV and CDR2 YYDKDF (reference sequence). Between the trimmed V and J ends, which lost 0 bases and 9 bases, there was a span of 21 bases.

The V gene is TRBV20-1, the J gene TRBJ2-1, with TRBD2 identical over 11 bases. The CDR3 extends over 15 amino acids. Per germline, CDR1 DFQATT and CDR2 SNEGSKA (reference sequence). Germline trimming cut 3 bases from V and 2 bases from J; bases unmatched to any gene: 3. The CDR3 DNA reads as TGCAGTGCTAGGACTAGCGGGGTTCCCTACAATGAGCAGTTCTTC. Translation gives CSARTSGVPYNEQFF.

This chain joins TRBV24-1 and TRBJ2-1; 9 nucleotides line up with TRBD1. Unmatched junction bases numbered 11, after V lost 0 bases and J lost 6 bases. Germline V gene sequence: CDR1 KGHDR, CDR2 SFDVKD. This CDR3 is 18 amino acids long. The CDR3 here is CATSDLQAGQGRGNEQFF. The CDR3 DNA follows: TGTGCCACCAGTGATTTGCAGGCGGGACAGGGAAGGGGCAATGAGCAGTTCTTC.

The V and J genes are TRBV6-2 or TRBV6-3 and TRBJ2-1; 11 bases line up with TRBD1. Germline V gene data show CDR1 as MNHEY and CDR2 as SVGEGT. With V trimmed by 7 bases and J by 1 base, 12 bases remained unmatched. This CDR3 is built from 18 residues. The CDR3 coding sequence is TGTGCCAGCAAAGGGGGACAGGGGGTTATTTTTTCCTACAATGAGCAGTTCTTC. Translating it yields CASKGGQGVIFSYNEQFF.

The chain employs TRBV3-1 and TRBJ1-2, with 7 bases lining up with TRBD1. Per germline, CDR1 LGHDT and CDR2 YNNKEL (reference sequence). The CDR3 is 15 amino acids. Losses at the gene ends were 0 bases for V and 4 bases for J; bases not matched to a gene: 5. In DNA form, the CDR3 reads TGTGCCAGCAGCCAAGAGGGCAGGGGGAGCTATGGCTACACCTTC. This encodes CASSQEGRGSYGYTF.

This clonotype appeared a few times. The chain combines TRBV5-1 with TRBJ2-2; the match to TRBD1 covers 9 bases. Germline-derived CDR1 and CDR2 are SGHRS and YFSETQ. This CDR3 comprises 15 residues. V lost 3 bases to trimming and J lost 7 bases; unmatched junction nucleotides: 7. This CDR3 reads CASSYRTGEVGELFF. The CDR3 DNA sequence: TGCGCCAGCAGCTATCGGACAGGGGAGGTCGGGGAGCTGTTTTTT.